Reported below is one T cell receptor (beta chain). Its specificity is not known. The method was immunoSEQ multiplex PCR; TCRdb's version includes in-frame clones alone and lacks a portion of them. The sample holds some 110,000 clones, around nine tenths seen once. This sample was included in a study of T cell responses to AZD1222 COVID-19 vaccine. There are 14 residues in the CDR3. Germline V lookup: CDR1 KGHDR, CDR2 SFDVKD. The V and J ends lost 4 bases and 4 bases, in that order; junction bases with no gene match: 5. Study-wide points: CD4 TCRs associated with vaccination spanned spike, dominating at 160-218 and 743-854.

This TCR derives from an adult in good health. The material was peripheral blood, obtained on day 0 of AZD1222 vaccination. J is TRBJ1-2 and V is TRBV24-1, with TRBD1 matching over 7 bases. CDR3 sequence (DNA): TGTGCCACCAGTGACCCCGGGACAGCCTATGGCTACACCTTC. It encodes CATSDPGTAYGYTF.